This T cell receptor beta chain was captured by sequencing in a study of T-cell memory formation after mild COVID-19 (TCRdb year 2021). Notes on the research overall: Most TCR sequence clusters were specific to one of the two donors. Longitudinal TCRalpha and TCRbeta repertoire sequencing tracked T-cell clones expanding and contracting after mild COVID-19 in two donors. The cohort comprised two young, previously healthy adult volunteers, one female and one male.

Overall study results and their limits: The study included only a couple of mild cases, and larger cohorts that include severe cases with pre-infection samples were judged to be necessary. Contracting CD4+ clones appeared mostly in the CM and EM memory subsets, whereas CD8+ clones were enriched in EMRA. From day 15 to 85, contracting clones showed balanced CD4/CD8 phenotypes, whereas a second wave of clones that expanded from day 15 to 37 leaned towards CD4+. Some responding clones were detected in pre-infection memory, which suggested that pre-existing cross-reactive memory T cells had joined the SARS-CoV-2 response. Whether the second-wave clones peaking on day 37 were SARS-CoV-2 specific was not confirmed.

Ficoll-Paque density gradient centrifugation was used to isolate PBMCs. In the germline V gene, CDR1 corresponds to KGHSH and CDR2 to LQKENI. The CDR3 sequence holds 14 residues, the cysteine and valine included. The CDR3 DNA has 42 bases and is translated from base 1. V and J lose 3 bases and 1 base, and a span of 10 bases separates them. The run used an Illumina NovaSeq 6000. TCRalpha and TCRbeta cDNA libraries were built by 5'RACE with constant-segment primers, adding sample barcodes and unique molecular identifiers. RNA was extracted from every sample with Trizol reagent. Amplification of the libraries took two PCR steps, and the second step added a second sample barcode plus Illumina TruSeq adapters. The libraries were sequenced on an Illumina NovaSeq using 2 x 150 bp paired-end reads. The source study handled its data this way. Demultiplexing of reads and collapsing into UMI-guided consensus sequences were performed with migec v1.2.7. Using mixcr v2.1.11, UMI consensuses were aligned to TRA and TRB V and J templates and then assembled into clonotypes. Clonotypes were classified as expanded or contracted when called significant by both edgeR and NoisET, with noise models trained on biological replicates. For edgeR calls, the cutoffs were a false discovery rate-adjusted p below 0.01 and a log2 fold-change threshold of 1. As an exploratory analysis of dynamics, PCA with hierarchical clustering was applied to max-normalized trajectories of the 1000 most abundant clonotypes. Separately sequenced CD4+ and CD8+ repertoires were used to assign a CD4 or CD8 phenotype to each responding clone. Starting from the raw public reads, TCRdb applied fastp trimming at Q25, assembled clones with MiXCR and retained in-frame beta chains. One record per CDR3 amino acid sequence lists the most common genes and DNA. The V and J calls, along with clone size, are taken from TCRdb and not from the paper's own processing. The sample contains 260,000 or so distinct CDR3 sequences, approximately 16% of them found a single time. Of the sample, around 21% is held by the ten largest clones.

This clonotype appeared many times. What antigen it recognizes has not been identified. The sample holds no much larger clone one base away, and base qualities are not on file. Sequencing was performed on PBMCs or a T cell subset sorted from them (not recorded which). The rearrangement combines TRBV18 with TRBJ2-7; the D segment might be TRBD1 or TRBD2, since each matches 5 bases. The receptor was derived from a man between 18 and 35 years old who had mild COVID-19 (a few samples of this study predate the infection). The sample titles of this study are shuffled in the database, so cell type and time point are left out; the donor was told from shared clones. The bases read TGTGCCAGCTCACCGGGGACCTTTTCCTACGAGCAGTACGTC. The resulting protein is CASSPGTFSYEQYV.